This is a list of T cell receptor beta chains from one sample in a study of neurological immune-mediated disorders. Each CDR3 protein is one row after TCRdb ran MiXCR on the 5' RACE reads. The data contain approximately 28,000 distinct CDR3 sequences, less than 15% of them singletons. Sequenced material: CD4+ T cells from blood. The receptors were sampled from a female donor with HTLV-1-associated myelopathy (HAM/TSP). The CDR3 runs from the conserved cysteine through the conserved F or W. D genes are given only for firm matches. Only some rows state a clone size, as once, few, many or a class for expanded clones.

j_call clone_size d_call cdr3_length v_call cdr3_nt cdr3_aa
TRBJ1-2 many - 14 TRBV16 TGTGCCAGCAGCCAATCTCGGGGGAACTATGGCTACACCTTC CASSQSRGNYGYTF
TRBJ2-2 many TRBD1 15 TRBV7-9 TGTGCCAGCGGGGACAGGGGGCCGAACACCGGGGAGCTGTTTTTT CASGDRGPNTGELFF
TRBJ2-3 - - 13 TRBV7-2 TGTGCCAGCAGCGGGGGGTACACAGATACGCAGTATTTT CASSGGYTDTQYF
TRBJ2-7 many TRBD1 16 TRBV14 TGTGCCAGCAGCCGTACCGGGACAGGGCATCCCGGCGAGCAGTACTTC CASSRTGTGHPGEQYF
TRBJ2-5 many - 13 TRBV2 TGTGCCAGCAGTTGGACTAACCAAGAGACCCAGTACTTC CASSWTNQETQYF
TRBJ2-5 many TRBD2 16 TRBV19 TGTGCCAGTAGCCGACTAGCGGGAGATTTAGCGGAGACCCAGTACTTC CASSRLAGDLAETQYF
TRBJ2-1 many TRBD1 19 TRBV5-1 TGCGCCAGCAGCACCCCTCGGGACAGGGGAATTGTTTCCTACAATGAGCAGTTCTTC CASSTPRDRGIVSYNEQFF
TRBJ2-3 many TRBD2 15 TRBV20-1 TGCAGTGCTAGAGATCGACTAGCGGATACAGATACGCAGTATTTT CSARDRLADTDTQYF
TRBJ1-1 many TRBD1 15 TRBV29-1 TGCAGCGTTAGGTCCTTACAGGGGTGGAGGACTGAAGCTTTCTTT CSVRSLQGWRTEAFF
TRBJ2-5 many - 14 TRBV7-2 TGTGCCAGCAGCTTGAGAGGGTCCCAAGAGACCCAGTACTTC CASSLRGSQETQYF
TRBJ2-7 - - 13 TRBV7-9 TGTGCCAGCAGCTTAGGGGATTCCTACGAGCAGTACTTC CASSLGDSYEQYF
TRBJ2-5 many - 12 TRBV6-6 TGTGCCAGCAGTTACTTGGCAGAGACCCAGTACTTC CASSYLAETQYF
TRBJ2-7 many TRBD2 16 TRBV20-1 TGCAGTGCCCGTATATATTCTAGCGGGCGGGGGGGCGAGCAGTACTTC CSARIYSSGRGGEQYF
TRBJ1-2 many - 14 TRBV20-1 TGCAGTGTCCCGCCCTTACAGGGTAACTATGGCTACACCTTC CSVPPLQGNYGYTF
TRBJ2-1 many - 15 TRBV3-1 TGTGCCAGCAGCCCTATGAGCGTGGGGTACAATGAGCAGTTCTTC CASSPMSVGYNEQFF
TRBJ1-2 many TRBD1 12 TRBV20-1 TGCAGTGCTAGAGGGACAGGGGGCGGCTACACCTTC CSARGTGGGYTF
TRBJ1-2 many - 14 TRBV29-1 TGCAGCGTTGAAGGAGGGCCTTTAAACTATGGCTACACCTTC CSVEGGPLNYGYTF
TRBJ1-5 many TRBD1 13 TRBV2 TGTGCCAGCAAAGGACAGGGAAATCAGCCCCAGCATTTT CASKGQGNQPQHF
TRBJ2-3 many TRBD1 16 TRBV12-3/TRBV12-4 TGTGCCAGCAGTGACGAAAAAGGGGGCGGCACAGATACGCAGTATTTT CASSDEKGGGTDTQYF
TRBJ2-5 many TRBD1 14 TRBV15 TGTGCCACCAGCATGGACAGGGGTCAAGAGACCCAGTACTTC CATSMDRGQETQYF
TRBJ2-3 many TRBD2 16 TRBV6-5 TGTGCCAGCAGTGACCCAACTAGCGGGGGCACAGATACGCAGTATTTT CASSDPTSGGTDTQYF
TRBJ2-7 many - 13 TRBV28 TGTGCCAGCAGTTTAGACAGTTCCTACGAGCAGTACTTC CASSLDSSYEQYF
TRBJ1-1 many - 12 TRBV7-6 TGTGCCAGCAGCTCTACCGGGAGCGAAGCTTTCTTT CASSSTGSEAFF
TRBJ1-2 many - 13 TRBV2 TGTGCCAGCAGTCCCAATCCGGCCGGTGGCTACACCTTC CASSPNPAGGYTF
TRBJ2-1 many TRBD2 18 TRBV27 TGTGCCAGCAGTTTGGAGCCCCGGACTAGCGGGAGACTTAATGAGCAGTTCTTC CASSLEPRTSGRLNEQFF
TRBJ2-3 many - 16 TRBV5-5 TGTGCCAGCAGCTTACAGGGAGGGGAATACACAGATACGCAGTATTTT CASSLQGGEYTDTQYF
TRBJ2-3 many - 13 TRBV4-1 TGCGCCAGCAGCCACGCGACTACAGATACGCAGTATTTT CASSHATTDTQYF
TRBJ2-1 many TRBD1 21 TRBV4-3 TGCGCCAGCAGCCAAGATCTAGGAGGACAGGGCACCGGTAGCTCCTACAATGAGCAGTTCTTC CASSQDLGGQGTGSSYNEQFF
TRBJ2-7 many TRBD1 15 TRBV5-1 TGCGCCAGCAGCTCGGCGGGACAGGGGGTGGGAGAGCAGTACTTC CASSSAGQGVGEQYF
TRBJ2-2 many - 12 TRBV12-3/TRBV12-4 TGTGCCAGCCTCAGGGTCACCGGGGAGCTGTTTTTT CASLRVTGELFF
TRBJ2-1 - - 14 TRBV7-8 TGTGCCAGCAGCCCTCCTCAGGGGCACAATGAGCAGTTCTTC CASSPPQGHNEQFF
TRBJ1-5 many - 14 TRBV2 TGTGCCAGCAGTTCCTTCTCCGTACAGCAGCCCCAGCATTTT CASSSFSVQQPQHF
TRBJ2-5 many - 11 TRBV7-8 TGTGCCAGCAGCCCTCGTTTCGCCCAGTACTTC CASSPRFAQYF